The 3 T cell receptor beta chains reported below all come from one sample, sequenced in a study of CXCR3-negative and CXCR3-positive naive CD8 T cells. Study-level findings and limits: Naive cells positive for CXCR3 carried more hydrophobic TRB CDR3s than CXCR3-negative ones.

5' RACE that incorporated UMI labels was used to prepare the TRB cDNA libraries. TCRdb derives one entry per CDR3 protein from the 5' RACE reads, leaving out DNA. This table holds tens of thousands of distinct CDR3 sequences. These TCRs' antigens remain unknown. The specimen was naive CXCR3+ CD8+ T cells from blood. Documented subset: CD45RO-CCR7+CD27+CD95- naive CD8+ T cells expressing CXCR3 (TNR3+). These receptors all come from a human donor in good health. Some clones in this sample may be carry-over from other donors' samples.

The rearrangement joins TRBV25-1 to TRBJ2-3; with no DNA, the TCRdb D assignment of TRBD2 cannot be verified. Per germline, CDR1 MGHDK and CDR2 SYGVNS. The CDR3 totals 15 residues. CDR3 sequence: CASVLGVAMADTQYF.

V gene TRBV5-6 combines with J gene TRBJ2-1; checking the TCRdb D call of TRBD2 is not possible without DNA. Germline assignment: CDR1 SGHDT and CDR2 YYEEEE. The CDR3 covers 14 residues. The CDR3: CASSFSREYNEQFF.

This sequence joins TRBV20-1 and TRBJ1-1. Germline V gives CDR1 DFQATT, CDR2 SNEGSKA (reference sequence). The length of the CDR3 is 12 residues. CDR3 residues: CSASRLNTEAFF.